This paragraph reports one TCR beta chain. The antigen is unknown. Per donor, less than 3 ml of blood was collected and frozen. The germline gives CDR1 SGHNT, CDR2 YYREEE (reference sequence). The CDR3 consists of 14 residues. TCRdb reprocessed the 5' RACE reads and keeps a single row for each CDR3 protein, giving no DNA. This sample contains about 160,000 distinct CDR3 sequences. These data belong to a study of monozygotic twins with inflammatory bowel disease. Study-wide results and limits: A single strong clonotype or signal linked to IBD was not supported.

The chain links TRBV5-4 to TRBJ2-2; TCRdb picks TRBD1, but there is no DNA to check that call. The receptor was isolated from a human donor with ulcerative colitis or Crohn's disease, or a healthy co-twin of an affected twin (not recorded which). The sample comprised blood. CDR3 region: CASSPSGARGELFF.